This T cell receptor (beta chain) was identified during a study of blood T cell repertoires in COVID-19. Background on the study: Spain, Italy and the United States supplied samples that represented acute and convalescent COVID-19. The cDNA or gDNA used as material had been derived from T cells, B-cell-depleted T cells, or PBMCs.

Germline V lookup: CDR1 MDHEN, CDR2 SYDVKM. Trimming pared 3 bases from V and 7 bases from J, leaving 13 bases between. The CDR3 consists of 13 residues. In the authors' methods: Nucleated cell counts were estimated from reference gene primer amplification. Assay: immunoSEQ multiplex PCR; the TCRdb copy retains only in-frame clones and omits some. V, J and clone size reflect that table, while D and trimming were determined from the DNA. The data show 130,000 or so clones, about 85% seen once. The sample was peripheral blood. This chain links TRBV28 with TRBJ2-7; D is possibly TRBD2 (5 bases). This TCR was recovered from a human donor in a cohort sampled during active COVID-19. CDR3 in DNA: TGTGCCAGCAGTTTGGGAGCGGCTAAAGAGCAGTACTTC. Its translation: CASSLGAAKEQYF. Full variable domain (remainder filled in from reference TRBV28 and TRBJ2-7): DVKVTQSSRYLVKRTGEKVFLECVQDMDHENMFWYRQDPGLGLRLIYFSYDVKMKEKGDIPEGYSVSREKKERFSLILESASTNQTSMYLCASSLGAAKEQYFGPGTRLTVT.